Listed below are T cell receptor beta chains from one sample, sequenced in a study of blood T cell repertoires in COVID-19. Profiled with immunoSEQ multiplex PCR; TCRdb holds only in-frame clones, not every one. The sample has 650,000 to 800,000 clones, 85% to 90% seen once. Sequencing input: peripheral blood. The source of these receptors is a woman between 18 and 30 years old with acute or convalescent COVID-19. The CDR3 runs from the conserved cysteine through the conserved F or W. Fields, in order: J gene, D gene, clone size, V gene, CDR3 DNA, CDR3 protein. D genes are given only for firm matches. The size field is filled for only some rows; it gives once, few, many or a size class.

j_call: TRBJ1-4; d_call: -; clone_size: -; v_call: TRBV21-1; cdr3_nt: TGTGCCAGCAGCCAAGCCCCGGCCAGGAAGAAGGAAAAACTGTTTTTT; cdr3_aa: CASSQAPARKKEKLFF
j_call: TRBJ1-1; d_call: -; clone_size: -; v_call: TRBV7-9; cdr3_nt: TGTGCCAGCAGCTGGGGCCCGGACACTGAAGCTTTCTTT; cdr3_aa: CASSWGPDTEAFF
j_call: TRBJ1-2; d_call: -; clone_size: -; v_call: TRBV3-1/TRBV3-2; cdr3_nt: TGTGCCAGCAGCCAAGATAGGGGGTCGGGCTACACCTTC; cdr3_aa: CASSQDRGSGYTF
j_call: TRBJ1-1; d_call: -; clone_size: -; v_call: TRBV7-9; cdr3_nt: TGTGCCAGCCGCGAGGTGATGAACACTGAAGCTTTCTTT; cdr3_aa: CASREVMNTEAFF
j_call: TRBJ1-1; d_call: -; clone_size: -; v_call: TRBV21-1; cdr3_nt: TGTGCCAGCAGCAAAGGGTCGAGTAGGACAGAGAACACTGAAGCTTTCTTT; cdr3_aa: CASSKGSSRTENTEAFF
j_call: TRBJ2-5; d_call: -; clone_size: -; v_call: TRBV7-2; cdr3_nt: TGTGCCAGCAGCTTAGAGGGGGGGCTAGCGGTAGAGACCCAGTACTTC; cdr3_aa: CASSLEGGLAVETQYF
j_call: TRBJ1-5; d_call: -; clone_size: -; v_call: TRBV19; cdr3_nt: TGTGCCAGTAGCGCGACATTTCATCAGCCCCAGCATTTT; cdr3_aa: CASSATFHQPQHF
j_call: TRBJ2-1; d_call: -; clone_size: -; v_call: TRBV12-3/TRBV12-4; cdr3_nt: TGTGCCAGCAGTCAACAACCTTACAATGAGCAGTTCTTC; cdr3_aa: CASSQQPYNEQFF
j_call: TRBJ1-1; d_call: TRBD1; clone_size: few; v_call: TRBV5-6; cdr3_nt: TGTGCCAGCAGCCCCCTGGACAGGGGTTACACTGAAGCTTTCTTT; cdr3_aa: CASSPLDRGYTEAFF
j_call: TRBJ1-2; d_call: TRBD1; clone_size: once; v_call: TRBV15; cdr3_nt: TGTGCCACCAGCAGATCCCCGACAGGGAACTATGGCTACACCTTC; cdr3_aa: CATSRSPTGNYGYTF
j_call: TRBJ2-7; d_call: TRBD1; clone_size: -; v_call: TRBV9; cdr3_nt: TGTGCCAGCAGCGGACAGGGGCCCGAGCAGTACTTC; cdr3_aa: CASSGQGPEQYF
j_call: TRBJ2-5; d_call: -; clone_size: -; v_call: TRBV27; cdr3_nt: TGTGCCAGCAGCCGGGACACACAACAAGAGACCCAGTACTTC; cdr3_aa: CASSRDTQQETQYF
j_call: TRBJ1-2; d_call: -; clone_size: -; v_call: TRBV12-5; cdr3_nt: TGTGCTAGTGGTTTGGTACTTAGGGGGAACTATGGCTACACCTTC; cdr3_aa: CASGLVLRGNYGYTF
j_call: TRBJ1-2; d_call: -; clone_size: -; v_call: TRBV5-1; cdr3_nt: TGCGCCAGCACCAGTGGGGGCTTTTTAAACTATGGCTACACCTTC; cdr3_aa: CASTSGGFLNYGYTF
j_call: TRBJ1-2; d_call: -; clone_size: -; v_call: TRBV24-1; cdr3_nt: TGTGCCACCAGTGTGGCAGGGGCTAACTATGGCTACACCTTC; cdr3_aa: CATSVAGANYGYTF
j_call: TRBJ2-6; d_call: -; clone_size: -; v_call: TRBV4-3; cdr3_nt: TGCGCCAGCAGCCAAGAAGGGGCAGGGGCCAACGTCCTGACTTTC; cdr3_aa: CASSQEGAGANVLTF
j_call: TRBJ1-2; d_call: -; clone_size: -; v_call: TRBV7-6; cdr3_nt: TGTGCCAGCAGCTTAGCCCGGGGGGGGGCCTGGGGCTACACCTTC; cdr3_aa: CASSLARGGAWGYTF
j_call: TRBJ1-6; d_call: -; clone_size: -; v_call: TRBV3-1/TRBV3-2; cdr3_nt: TGTGCCAGCAGCCAAAGACAGTCACCCCTCCACTTT; cdr3_aa: CASSQRQSPLHF
j_call: TRBJ2-7; d_call: TRBD2; clone_size: -; v_call: TRBV3-1/TRBV3-2; cdr3_nt: TGTGCCAGCAGCTCGGGGGGGGGCCCCTTTGAGCAGTACTTC; cdr3_aa: CASSSGGGPFEQYF
j_call: TRBJ1-3; d_call: -; clone_size: -; v_call: TRBV7-2; cdr3_nt: TGTGCCAGCAGCTTTGACAGGGGAAACACCATATATTTT; cdr3_aa: CASSFDRGNTIYF
j_call: TRBJ1-5; d_call: -; clone_size: -; v_call: TRBV4-1; cdr3_nt: TGCGCCAGCAGCCAAGGAGATATTGGAGTTGCGCCCCAGCATTTT; cdr3_aa: CASSQGDIGVAPQHF
j_call: TRBJ2-7; d_call: -; clone_size: -; v_call: TRBV28; cdr3_nt: TGTGCCAGCCGACCGGGCAGGGCCCCCTACGAGCAGTACTTC; cdr3_aa: CASRPGRAPYEQYF
j_call: TRBJ1-2; d_call: -; clone_size: -; v_call: TRBV29-1; cdr3_nt: TGCAGCGTTGATCGGGGCGGGGTTGGGGTCTATGGCTACACCTTC; cdr3_aa: CSVDRGGVGVYGYTF
j_call: TRBJ2-1; d_call: -; clone_size: -; v_call: TRBV4-1; cdr3_nt: TGCGCCAGCAGCCAAGATAATGGAGTCGTCGGAGAGCAGTTCTTC; cdr3_aa: CASSQDNGVVGEQFF
j_call: TRBJ2-1; d_call: TRBD2; clone_size: -; v_call: TRBV9; cdr3_nt: TGTGCCAGCAGCCCGGGGGGAGCTCACAATGAGCAGTTCTTC; cdr3_aa: CASSPGGAHNEQFF
j_call: TRBJ1-1; d_call: -; clone_size: -; v_call: TRBV5-1; cdr3_nt: TGCGCCAGCAGAACTACAATGAACACTGAAGCTTTCTTT; cdr3_aa: CASRTTMNTEAFF
j_call: TRBJ1-1; d_call: -; clone_size: -; v_call: TRBV5-4; cdr3_nt: TGTGCCAGCAGCTTGGGGCCTCCTATTTCACAGGGCTACATGAACACTGAAGCTTTCTTT; cdr3_aa: CASSLGPPISQGYMNTEAFF
j_call: TRBJ1-2; d_call: -; clone_size: -; v_call: TRBV9; cdr3_nt: TGTGCCAGCAGCGTAGGGGGAGAGCCCCACTATGGCTACACCTTC; cdr3_aa: CASSVGGEPHYGYTF
j_call: TRBJ1-2; d_call: -; clone_size: -; v_call: TRBV18; cdr3_nt: TGTGCCAGCTCACCGGAGGACAGCTATGGCTACACCTTC; cdr3_aa: CASSPEDSYGYTF